A selection of T cell receptor beta chains follows, all from one sample in a study of blood T cell repertoires in COVID-19. Clones were sequenced by immunoSEQ multiplex PCR, and TCRdb holds only the in-frame ones, with some missing. Of about 140,000 clones listed, about 79% are singletons. The sequenced sample was PBMCs or T cells enriched from blood (not recorded which). The receptor set was obtained from a woman in her forties or fifties who had recovered from COVID-19. CDR3s include the opening cysteine and the closing phenylalanine or tryptophan. The D gene is left open where the match is weak. Rows give clone size only sometimes, using once, few, many, or a class for an expanded clone.

DNA | CDR3 | V | size | J | D
TGTGCCAGTAGTATATCGGCGGGGTTCTCCTACAATGAGCAGTTCTTC | CASSISAGFSYNEQFF | TRBV19 | - | TRBJ2-1 | -
TGTGCCAGTAGTCGCCAGGGCTGGGAAGCTTTCTTT | CASSRQGWEAFF | TRBV19 | - | TRBJ1-1 | -
TGTGCCAGCAGCCATGGGGGGAATAATTCACCCCTCCACTTT | CASSHGGNNSPLHF | TRBV14 | few | TRBJ1-6 | -
TGCGCCAGCAGCCATGACTGGACTAGCGGGGGGCCTGGGGCCCAGTACTTC | CASSHDWTSGGPGAQYF | TRBV5-1 | - | TRBJ2-5 | TRBD2
TGTGCCAGCAGCGGCGGGACCATCACCGGGGAGCTGTTTTTT | CASSGGTITGELFF | TRBV3-1/TRBV3-2 | once | TRBJ2-2 | -
TGTGCCAGCAGCTCCACAGGGGTTGGAAACACCATATATTTT | CASSSTGVGNTIYF | TRBV13 | - | TRBJ1-3 | TRBD1
TGTGCCAGCAGCTCCCCGACTAGCGTAGACGAGCAGTACTTC | CASSSPTSVDEQYF | TRBV11-1 | once | TRBJ2-7 | TRBD2
TGTGCCAGCAGCTTAACTAGGACGGGGAACTATGGCTACACCTTC | CASSLTRTGNYGYTF | TRBV7-9 | many | TRBJ1-2 | -
TGTGCCAGCAGCCGGTCGACAGGGGGACGCACCGGGGAGCTGTTTTTT | CASSRSTGGRTGELFF | TRBV3-1/TRBV3-2 | - | TRBJ2-2 | TRBD1
TGTGCCAGCAGCTTGACTAGCGGGAGGAGCTCCTACGAGCAGTACTTC | CASSLTSGRSSYEQYF | TRBV7-9 | once | TRBJ2-7 | TRBD2
TGCGCCAGCAGCGGGACTAGCGGGGGGGAGGTCTCCAATGAGCAGTTCTTC | CASSGTSGGEVSNEQFF | TRBV5-1 | - | TRBJ2-1 | TRBD2
TGTGCCAGTAGTATACTGGGGGCCTCCCGGAACACTGAAGCTTTCTTT | CASSILGASRNTEAFF | TRBV19 | - | TRBJ1-1 | -
TGTGCCAGCAGTTTCAGCGGGACCTACGAGCAGTACTTC | CASSFSGTYEQYF | TRBV28 | - | TRBJ2-7 | TRBD2
TGTGCCAGCAGTTACGTAGGGGTCGGGGCCAACGTCCTGACTTTC | CASSYVGVGANVLTF | TRBV6-5 | - | TRBJ2-6 | -
TGCGCCAGCAGCCGCGGGACAGATGGAAACACCATATATTTT | CASSRGTDGNTIYF | TRBV10-2 | - | TRBJ1-3 | TRBD1
TGTGCCAGCAGTGAACAGGTTTCAGTCTATAATTCACCCCTCCACTTT | CASSEQVSVYNSPLHF | TRBV2 | few | TRBJ1-6 | -
TGTGCCAGCAGCAGTTACAGGGGGCAGGGAAACATTCAGTACTTC | CASSSYRGQGNIQYF | TRBV5-8 | - | TRBJ2-4 | TRBD1
TGTGCCAGCAGCCAAGAAGACAGGGGGTATGGCTACACCTTC | CASSQEDRGYGYTF | TRBV3-1/TRBV3-2 | - | TRBJ1-2 | TRBD1
TGCGCCAGCAGCCTGGGACCCCCGGGCAATGAGCAGTTCTTC | CASSLGPPGNEQFF | TRBV5-1 | - | TRBJ2-1 | -
TGCAGCGCTAGTTCTCGTGTAAACACTGAAGCTTTCTTT | CSASSRVNTEAFF | TRBV29-1 | - | TRBJ1-1 | -
TGTGCCAGCAGCTTCCCGATGGGCCGTCAGCCCCAGCATTTT | CASSFPMGRQPQHF | TRBV2 | - | TRBJ1-5 | -
TGTGCCAGCAGCCTCGGGACTAGCGGGAGTGGGGGTGAGCAGTTCTTC | CASSLGTSGSGGEQFF | TRBV4-2 | - | TRBJ2-1 | TRBD2
TGTGCCACACGGACTAGCGGGAGGCCATTTGAAGAGCAGTACTTC | CATRTSGRPFEEQYF | TRBV19 | few | TRBJ2-7 | TRBD2
TGTGCCAGCAGCCAAGATTTCCGAGGGACTAATGAAAAACTGTTTTTT | CASSQDFRGTNEKLFF | TRBV14 | many | TRBJ1-4 | -
TGTGCCAGCAGCCAAGCTCCCAGTTCCTACAATGAGCAGTTCTTC | CASSQAPSSYNEQFF | TRBV3-1/TRBV3-2 | - | TRBJ2-1 | -
TGTGCCAGTGCCTCCCGGGGATTGAACACCGGGGAGCTGTTTTTT | CASASRGLNTGELFF | TRBV19 | - | TRBJ2-2 | -
TGTGCCAGCAGCATCCGGGACAGAAGACATCAGCCCCAGCATTTT | CASSIRDRRHQPQHF | TRBV28 | - | TRBJ1-5 | TRBD1
TGCGCCAGCAGCCAAGACAGGGGGTGGCGGGATGAGCAGTTCTTC | CASSQDRGWRDEQFF | TRBV4-1 | - | TRBJ2-1 | TRBD1
TGTGCCTGGAGTCTAATCCGACAGGGCGATGAGCAGTTCTTC | CAWSLIRQGDEQFF | TRBV30 | - | TRBJ2-1 | TRBD1
TGTGCCAGCAGCGCTTTAGCGGGGAGCACAGATACGCAGTATTTT | CASSALAGSTDTQYF | TRBV9 | once | TRBJ2-3 | TRBD2
TGCGCCAGCAGCTTGGGGGCAGGGGGCAATCAGCCCCAGCATTTT | CASSLGAGGNQPQHF | TRBV5-1 | - | TRBJ1-5 | -
TGTGCCAGTGGGATACGACTAGCGGGGAGCACAGATACGCAGTATTTT | CASGIRLAGSTDTQYF | TRBV19 | once | TRBJ2-3 | TRBD2
TGTGCCAGCCGGGCGGGGAGCACAGATACGCAGTATTTT | CASRAGSTDTQYF | TRBV2 | - | TRBJ2-3 | -
TGTGCCAGCAGAGCAGAACAAGGGGCGAACACTGAAGCTTTCTTT | CASRAEQGANTEAFF | TRBV9 | - | TRBJ1-1 | -
TGCAGTGCTAGTTTTATGGGCGAGTATAGCAATCAGCCCCAGCATTTT | CSASFMGEYSNQPQHF | TRBV20-1 | - | TRBJ1-5 | -
TGTGCCAGCGGACAGGGCGATAGGGGTGGCTACACCTTC | CASGQGDRGGYTF | TRBV13 | - | TRBJ1-2 | TRBD1
TGTGCCAGCAGTTGGGCCGGGAGAAATAGCAATCAGCCCCAGCATTTT | CASSWAGRNSNQPQHF | TRBV6-6 | - | TRBJ1-5 | -
TGTGCCAGCAGCTTGGTCGCGTACAATGAGCAGTTCTTC | CASSLVAYNEQFF | TRBV5-4 | few | TRBJ2-1 | -
TGTGCCAGCAGGACTAGCGGGAGCCATACCGCTAGCACAGATACGCAGTATTTT | CASRTSGSHTASTDTQYF | TRBV5-4 | few | TRBJ2-3 | TRBD2
TGTGCCAGCAGTTACTCCGGGAATACCTACAAGCAGTACTTC | CASSYSGNTYKQYF | TRBV6-5 | - | TRBJ2-7 | -
TGCGCCAGCAGCTTTGTTACAGGGGGGGCCGGGGAGCTGTTTTTT | CASSFVTGGAGELFF | TRBV5-1 | - | TRBJ2-2 | -
TGTGCCAGCACCCCGGGGGGGGCGCGTAGCTACACCTTC | CASTPGGARSYTF | TRBV27 | - | TRBJ1-2 | -
TGTGCCAGTAGCCTCATCGGGGGGGCTAATGAAAAACTGTTTTTT | CASSLIGGANEKLFF | TRBV19 | - | TRBJ1-4 | -
TGCGCCAGCAGCCAACCGCCGCGCAACTCTGGAAACACCATATATTTT | CASSQPPRNSGNTIYF | TRBV4-1 | - | TRBJ1-3 | -
TGTGCCAGCAGCACACAGGGGCGCTCCTACGAGCAGTACTTC | CASSTQGRSYEQYF | TRBV19 | - | TRBJ2-7 | TRBD1
TGTGCCAGCAACGGGGTTATCGGCACTGAAGCTTTCTTT | CASNGVIGTEAFF | TRBV12-3/TRBV12-4 | - | TRBJ1-1 | -
TGTGCCAGCGCGGGGCTTTGGGACACTGAAGCTTTCTTT | CASAGLWDTEAFF | TRBV9 | few | TRBJ1-1 | -
TGTGCCACCAGCCCAGGAAGCGGGGGTACCCCAGATACGCAGTATTTT | CATSPGSGGTPDTQYF | TRBV24-1 | - | TRBJ2-3 | TRBD2
TGCGCCAGCAGCCCGAGGACAGGGGGCAGCTATGGCTACACCTTC | CASSPRTGGSYGYTF | TRBV5-1 | - | TRBJ1-2 | TRBD1
TGTGCCAGCAGCTTTGGAGGGATAGAGCCCCAGCATTTT | CASSFGGIEPQHF | TRBV12-3/TRBV12-4 | - | TRBJ1-5 | -
TGTGCCAGCAGCCAGACAGGGGCCGGCGGGTCTGAAGCTTTCTTT | CASSQTGAGGSEAFF | TRBV14 | - | TRBJ1-1 | TRBD1
TGTGCCACCAGCAGAGATCTAAGGGGGAGGGACACTGAAGCTTTCTTT | CATSRDLRGRDTEAFF | TRBV15 | - | TRBJ1-1 | -
TGTGCCATCAGAGGGACAGGGAATACTGAAGCTTTCTTT | CAIRGTGNTEAFF | TRBV10-3 | - | TRBJ1-1 | TRBD1
TGTGCCAGCAGTTACTTGGGACTAGAAGAGACCCAGTACTTC | CASSYLGLEETQYF | TRBV6-2/TRBV6-3 | - | TRBJ2-5 | TRBD2